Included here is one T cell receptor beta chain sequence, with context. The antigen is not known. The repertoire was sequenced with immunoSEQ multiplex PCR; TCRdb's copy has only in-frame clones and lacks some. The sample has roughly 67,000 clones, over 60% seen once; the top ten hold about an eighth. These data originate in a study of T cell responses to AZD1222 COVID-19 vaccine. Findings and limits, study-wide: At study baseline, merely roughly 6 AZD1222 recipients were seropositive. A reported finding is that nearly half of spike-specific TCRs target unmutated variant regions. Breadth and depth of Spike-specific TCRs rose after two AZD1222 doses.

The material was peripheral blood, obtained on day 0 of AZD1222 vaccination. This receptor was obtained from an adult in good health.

The CDR3 loop reads CATSRADPGQGYTF. The CDR3 nucleotides are TGTGCCACCAGCAGAGCGGACCCGGGACAGGGCTACACCTTC. The chain employs TRBV15 and TRBJ1-2, with 7 positions matching TRBD1. Germline trimming cut 1 base from V and 8 bases from J; bases unmatched to any gene: 7. Germline CDR1 LNHNV, CDR2 YYDKDF (reference sequence). The CDR3 is 14 amino acids.